Listed below are T cell receptor beta chains from one sample, sequenced in a study of low-dose radiotherapy and immunotherapy resistance in tumors. TCRdb redid the calling of the reads with MiXCR, one entry per CDR3 protein. The sample carries fewer than 50,000 distinct CDR3 sequences, less than 30% recorded once. The material sequenced was PBMCs, taken after low-dose radiotherapy plus immunotherapy. These receptor sequences come from a male donor with prostate cancer. CDR3s include the opening cysteine and the closing phenylalanine or tryptophan. The order of the fields is D gene, V gene, J gene, clone size, CDR3 protein, CDR3 DNA. The D gene is left open where the match is weak. Where a row states a size, it is once, few, many or the class of an expanded clone; other rows omit it.

>.|TRBV7-8|TRBJ1-5|many
CASSSEGRPQHF
TGTGCCAGCAGCTCTGAAGGTCGGCCCCAGCATTTT
>.|TRBV5-1|TRBJ1-1|few
CASSLLGLLNTEAFF
TGCGCCAGCAGCTTGCTAGGGCTGCTTAACACTGAAGCTTTCTTT
>.|TRBV6-5|TRBJ1-3|many
CASSTPGIAGNTIYF
TGTGCCAGCAGTACCCCAGGGATTGCTGGAAACACCATATATTTT
>.|TRBV2|TRBJ2-2|few
CASSEAGATGELFFF
.
>.|TRBV14|TRBJ2-1|few
CASSPSRALAPFF
TGTGCCAGCAGCCCGTCCCGGGCCTTAGCTCCGTTCTTC
>TRBD2|TRBV28|TRBJ2-7|.
CASSLFVGGPYEQYF
TGTGCCAGCAGTTTATTTGTGGGAGGGCCCTACGAGCAGTACTTC
>.|TRBV5-1|TRBJ2-7|many
CASSPGTPYVGEQYF
TGCGCCAGCAGCCCCGGGACACCTTATGTGGGGGAGCAGTACTTC
>TRBD2|TRBV28|TRBJ2-7|many
CASSLDTSGRGEQYF
TGTGCCAGCAGTTTGGATACTAGCGGGAGGGGTGAGCAGTACTTC
>TRBD2|TRBV7-9|TRBJ2-5|many
CASSLIRSSGTQETQYF
TGTGCCAGCAGCTTAATACGGTCTAGCGGGACTCAAGAGACCCAGTACTTC
>.|TRBV2|TRBJ2-3|.
CASSPDSGDTQYF
TGTGCCAGCAGTCCAGACAGTGGCGATACGCAGTATTTT
>TRBD1|TRBV27|TRBJ2-7|many
CASRRLGQGTYEQYF
TGTGCCAGCAGGAGATTGGGACAGGGAACCTACGAGCAGTACTTC
>.|TRBV5-1|TRBJ1-2|many
CASSFQDGLLYGYTF
TGCGCCAGCAGCTTCCAGGACGGACTCCTCTATGGCTACACCTTC
>TRBD2|TRBV2|TRBJ2-5|once
CASVLAGDQGETQYF
TGTGCCAGCGTACTAGCGGGAGATCAGGGGGAGACCCAGTACTTC
>.|TRBV24-1|TRBJ2-5|.
CATSDPRLGAGETQYF
TGTGCCACCAGTGATCCCAGGCTAGGAGCGGGAGAGACCCAGTACTTC
>.|TRBV18|TRBJ2-3|few
CASSPPTVTDTQYF
TGTGCCAGCTCACCACCTACAGTCACAGATACGCAGTATTTT
>.|TRBV6-5|TRBJ2-6|many
CASSDTGTIGGANVLTF
TGTGCCAGCAGTGACACCGGGACGATAGGAGGGGCCAACGTCCTGACTTTC
>TRBD2|TRBV12-3/TRBV12-4|TRBJ2-1|many
CASSSRTSGPLF
TGTGCCAGCAGTTCCAGGACTAGCGGGCCACTCTTC
>.|TRBV7-9|TRBJ2-7|many
CASSLETYEQYF
TGTGCCAGCAGCTTAGAGACTTACGAGCAGTACTTC
>.|TRBV6-2/TRBV6-3|TRBJ2-2|once
CASSKSWTVNTGELFF
TGTGCCAGCTCCAAATCCTGGACTGTGAACACCGGGGAGCTGTTTTTT
>.|TRBV28|TRBJ1-5|many
CASSLLGGGYNQPQHF
TGTGCCAGCAGTTTACTAGGCGGGGGTTACAATCAGCCCCAGCATTTT
>TRBD2|TRBV30|TRBJ2-4|many
CAWSPTSGRWAKNIQYF
TGTGCCTGGAGCCCGACTAGCGGGAGGTGGGCCAAAAACATTCAGTACTTC
>.|TRBV7-2|TRBJ2-5|many
CASSLLGGTQYF
TGTGCCAGCAGCTTATTAGGGGGGACCCAGTACTTC
>TRBD1|TRBV7-8|TRBJ2-6|many
CASSFSEQGDGANVLTF
TGTGCCAGCAGCTTTTCCGAACAGGGGGATGGGGCCAACGTCCTGACTTTC
>TRBD2|TRBV12-3/TRBV12-4|TRBJ2-7|many
CASSLLAGDVEQYF
TGTGCCAGCAGTTTACTAGCGGGAGATGTGGAGCAGTACTTC
>.|TRBV12-3/TRBV12-4|TRBJ1-5|many
CASSLGGPRQPQHF
TGTGCCAGCAGCCTTGGGGGCCCTCGTCAGCCCCAGCATTTT
>.|TRBV18|TRBJ2-1|few
CASRTDGVTGNEQFF
TGTGCCAGCCGGACGGATGGTGTGACGGGCAATGAGCAGTTCTTC
>.|TRBV7-6|TRBJ2-2|.
CASSRQTSTGELFF
TGTGCCAGCAGCCGTCAGACTAGCACCGGGGAGCTGTTTTTT
>.|TRBV19|TRBJ1-5|few
CASSLRQGFEPQHF
TGTGCCAGTAGTCTTCGGCAGGGGTTTGAGCCCCAGCATTTT
>.|TRBV18|TRBJ2-7|many
CASSPIQGSSNEQYF
TGTGCCAGCTCACCAATTCAGGGGAGTAGCAACGAGCAGTACTTC
>.|TRBV18|TRBJ2-3|many
CASSPRTDTQYF
TGTGCCAGCTCACCAAGGACAGATACGCAGTATTTT
>.|TRBV5-1|TRBJ2-7|many
CASSLTGLSSYEQYF
TGCGCCAGCAGCCTGACAGGCCTCAGCTCCTACGAGCAGTACTTC
>TRBD2|TRBV9|TRBJ2-3|.
CASSVPKRGGPDTQYF
TGTGCCAGCAGCGTCCCCAAGCGGGGGGGCCCAGATACGCAGTATTTT
>TRBD2|TRBV5-4|TRBJ2-2|medium-sized
CASSIGLANTGELFF
TGTGCCAGCAGCATAGGACTAGCGAACACCGGGGAGCTGTTTTTT
>.|TRBV6-2/TRBV6-3|TRBJ2-1|many
CASSYSTYNEQFF
TGTGCCAGCAGTTACTCGACATACAATGAGCAGTTCTTC
>TRBD1|TRBV18|TRBJ1-1|few
CASSPDRGLEAFF
TGTGCCAGCTCCCCGGACAGGGGGCTGGAGGCTTTCTTT
>TRBD2|TRBV20-1|TRBJ2-1|many
CSALGTSGGPQQFF
TGCAGTGCTCTAGGGACTAGCGGGGGACCGCAGCAGTTCTTC
>TRBD1|TRBV28|TRBJ1-3|few
CASSSDRGPSGNTIYF
TGTGCCAGCAGTTCCGACAGGGGGCCGAGCGGAAACACCATATATTTT
>TRBD1|TRBV20-1|TRBJ2-3|many
CSARGPGQGPPDTQYF
TGCAGTGCTAGAGGACCGGGACAGGGTCCGCCAGATACGCAGTATTTT
>TRBD1|TRBV6-8|TRBJ2-4|many
CASSPRTGGNAKNIQYF
TGTGCCAGCAGTCCTAGGACAGGGGGCAATGCCAAAAACATTCAGTACTTC
>TRBD1|TRBV20-1|TRBJ1-6|many
CSAPTGVVDNSPLHF
TGCAGTGCTCCAACAGGGGTCGTAGATAATTCACCCCTCCACTTT
>.|TRBV2|TRBJ2-7|.
CASSRTIAAWEQYF
TGTGCCAGCAGTAGGACGATTGCTGCATGGGAGCAGTACTTC
>TRBD1|TRBV7-9|TRBJ1-5|many
CASSPGTGGLFSNQPQHF
TGTGCCAGCAGCCCCGGGACAGGGGGCCTCTTTAGCAATCAGCCCCAGCATTTT
>TRBD1|TRBV5-1|TRBJ1-1|many
CASSYRQGADTEAFF
TGCGCCAGCAGCTACAGACAGGGGGCAGACACTGAAGCTTTCTTT
>TRBD2|TRBV20-1|TRBJ2-5|many
CSARDATSEKETQYF
TGCAGTGCTAGAGACGCCACTAGCGAGAAAGAGACCCAGTACTTC
>TRBD1|TRBV10-3|TRBJ2-2|few
CASGQAGGELFF
TGTGCCTCGGGACAGGCGGGCGGGGAGCTGTTTTTT
>.|TRBV7-9|TRBJ2-3|many
CASSSQGTADTQYF
TGTGCCAGCAGCTCACAGGGCACCGCAGATACGCAGTATTTT
>.|TRBV4-1|TRBJ2-7|.
CASSLRAERTDGEQYF
TGCGCCAGCAGCTTGCGGGCGGAGCGGACGGACGGAGAGCAGTACTTC
>TRBD2|TRBV4-1|TRBJ2-1|many
CASSHPLAGGPYNEQFF
TGCGCCAGCAGCCACCCTTTAGCGGGAGGGCCCTACAATGAGCAGTTCTTC
>.|TRBV19|TRBJ2-1|many
CASTTPGGYRGNEQFF
TGTGCCAGTACCACACCCGGGGGGTACAGGGGGAATGAGCAGTTCTTC
>.|TRBV4-1|TRBJ1-1|.
CASSSPRGGGYTEAFF
TGCGCCAGCAGCAGCCCTCGTGGAGGGGGATACACTGAAGCTTTCTTT
>.|TRBV5-4|TRBJ2-6|many
CASSSPGSGANVLTF
TGTGCCAGCAGTTCGCCAGGCTCTGGGGCCAACGTCCTGACTTTC
>TRBD1|TRBV5-8|TRBJ1-2|many
CASSFGDRVGYTF
TGTGCCAGCAGCTTCGGGGACAGGGTAGGCTACACCTTC
>.|TRBV28|TRBJ1-2|.
CASRKQGTYGYTF
TGTGCCAGCAGGAAACAGGGAACCTATGGCTACACCTTC
>TRBD2|TRBV4-2|TRBJ2-1|many
CASSQVSASGGGQFF
TGTGCCAGCAGCCAAGTTTCGGCTAGCGGGGGGGGGCAGTTCTTC
>TRBD2|TRBV6-2/TRBV6-3|TRBJ2-3|many
CASSEILAGVRDTQYF
TGTGCCAGCAGTGAGATTCTAGCGGGAGTACGGGATACGCAGTATTTT
>.|TRBV18|TRBJ2-7|.
CASSPIEQGYEQYF
TGTGCCAGCTCACCTATCGAACAGGGATACGAGCAGTACTTC
>TRBD2|TRBV7-8|TRBJ2-1|.
CASSLNSGSSYNEQFF
TGTGCCAGCAGCTTAAATAGCGGGAGCTCCTACAATGAGCAGTTCTTC